The following is a TCR beta chain sequence with its context. With 0 bases removed from V and 0 bases from J, the gap between germline ends came to 13 bases. The germline gives CDR1 SGDLS, CDR2 YYNGEE. The CDR3 runs 16 residues. Assay: immunoSEQ multiplex PCR; the TCRdb copy retains only in-frame clones and omits some. The table includes 75,000 to 95,000 clones, 90% to 95% detected once. This sample is drawn from a study of PD-L1 blockade in urothelial cancer. Study information: Patients had received 0 to 3 prior chemotherapy regimens.

The receptor's source is a man aged 60 to 75 with urothelial cancer. This specimen was PBMCs, taken around atezolizumab (anti-PD-L1) treatment. V usage is TRBV9 and J usage is TRBJ2-7, with no clear D. The CDR3 bases are TGTGCCAGCAGCGTAGCTGCCCAGGCAGCCTCCTACGAGCAGTACTTC. Protein product: CASSVAAQAASYEQYF.